These 4 T cell receptor beta chains share one sample of origin, sequenced in a study of blood T cell repertoires in COVID-19. Clones were sequenced by immunoSEQ multiplex PCR, and TCRdb holds only the in-frame ones, with some missing. The top ten hold roughly 1.5% of the sample, which has 120,000 to 150,000 clones, more than 70% seen once. The sequencing sample was made of peripheral blood. These receptors all stem from a human donor in a cohort sampled during active COVID-19.

The V and J genes are TRBV5-1 and TRBJ1-3; a possible D gene is TRBD1 (6 bases). Germline CDR1 SGHRS, CDR2 YFSETQ. This CDR3 spans 13 amino acids. V was clipped by 1 base and J by 8 bases, with 10 bases between them. CDR3 region: CASSLSGVDTIYF. Written as DNA, the CDR3 is TGCGCCAGCAGCTTGTCAGGGGTAGACACCATATATTTT.

The rearrangement uses TRBV11-1 and TRBJ2-5; 9 bases agree with TRBD2. Germline CDR1 and CDR2: SGHAT and FQDESV (reference sequence). V lost 5 bases, J lost 2 bases, and 6 bases stayed unmatched. The CDR3 has 15 residues. CDR3 in amino acids: CASSRRLAEQETQYF. DNA for the CDR3: TGTGCCAGCAGCCGACGACTAGCGGAACAAGAGACCCAGTACTTC.

The V call is TRBV5-4, the J call TRBJ2-3; 9 nucleotides match TRBD2. This CDR3 region has 14 residues. Germline V gene sequence: CDR1 SGHNT, CDR2 YYREEE (reference sequence). J was trimmed by 6 bases and V by 0 bases; bases with no gene match: 2. The CDR3 reads CASSLGLAGDTQYF. Written as DNA, the CDR3 is TGTGCCAGCAGCTTGGGGCTAGCGGGGGATACGCAGTATTTT. Full variable domain (rest looked up from reference TRBV5-4 and TRBJ2-3): ETGVTQSPTHLIKTRGQQVTLRCSSQSGHNTVSWYQQALGQGPQFIFQYYREEENGRGNFPPRFSGLQFPNYSSELNVNALELDDSALYLCASSLGLAGDTQYFGPGTRLTVL.

This clone appeared a few times. This sequence joins TRBV12-3 or TRBV12-4 and TRBJ2-7; unclear D gene. The CDR3 has 13 residues. The germline V and J ends were trimmed by 4 bases and 2 bases, with 9 bases remaining between them. In DNA form, the CDR3 reads TGTGCCAGCAGTTCGCCTCGGGCCTACGAGCAGTACTTC. Encoded protein: CASSSPRAYEQYF.